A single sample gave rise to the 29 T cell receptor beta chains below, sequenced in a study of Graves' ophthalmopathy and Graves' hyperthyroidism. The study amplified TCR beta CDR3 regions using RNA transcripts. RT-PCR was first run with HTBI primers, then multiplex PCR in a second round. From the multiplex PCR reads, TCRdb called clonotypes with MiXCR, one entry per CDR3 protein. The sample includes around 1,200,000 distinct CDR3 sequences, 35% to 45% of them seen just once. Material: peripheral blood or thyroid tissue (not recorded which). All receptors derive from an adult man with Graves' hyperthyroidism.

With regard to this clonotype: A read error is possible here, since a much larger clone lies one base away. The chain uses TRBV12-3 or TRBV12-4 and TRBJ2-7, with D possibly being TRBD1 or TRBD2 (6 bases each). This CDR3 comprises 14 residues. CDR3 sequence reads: CAGSLGGGGRQQYF. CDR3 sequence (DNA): TGTGCCGGCAGTTTAGGGGGAGGAGGGCGTCAGCAGTACTTC.

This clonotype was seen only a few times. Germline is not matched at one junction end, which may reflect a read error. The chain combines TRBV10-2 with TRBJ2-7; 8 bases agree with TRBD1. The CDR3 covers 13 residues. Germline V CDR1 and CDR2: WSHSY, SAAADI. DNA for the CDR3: TGTGCCAGCAGTCGGACAGGGCTGGGAGAGCAGTACTTC. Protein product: CASSRTGLGEQYF.

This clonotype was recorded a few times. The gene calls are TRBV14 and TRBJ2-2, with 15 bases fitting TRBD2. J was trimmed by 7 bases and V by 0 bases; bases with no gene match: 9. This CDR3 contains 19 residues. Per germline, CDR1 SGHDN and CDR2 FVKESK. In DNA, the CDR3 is TGTGCCAGCAGCCAAGATGGACTAGCGGGAGGGCTTTCCCGCGGGGAGCTGTTTTTT. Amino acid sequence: CASSQDGLAGGLSRGELFF. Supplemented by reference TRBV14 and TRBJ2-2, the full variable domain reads EAGVTQFPSHSVIEKGQTVTLRCDPISGHDNLYWYRRVMGKEIKFLLHFVKESKQDESGMPNNRFLAERTGGTYSTLKVQPAELEDSGVYFCASSQDGLAGGLSRGELFFGEGSRLTVL.

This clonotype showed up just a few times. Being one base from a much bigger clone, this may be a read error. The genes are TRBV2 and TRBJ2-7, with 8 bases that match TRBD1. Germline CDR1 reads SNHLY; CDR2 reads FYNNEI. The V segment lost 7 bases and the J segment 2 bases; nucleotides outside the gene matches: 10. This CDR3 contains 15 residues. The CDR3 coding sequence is TGTGCCAGCACCGACGCCCAGGGACAGGCCTACGAGCAGTACTTC. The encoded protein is CASTDAQGQAYEQYF.

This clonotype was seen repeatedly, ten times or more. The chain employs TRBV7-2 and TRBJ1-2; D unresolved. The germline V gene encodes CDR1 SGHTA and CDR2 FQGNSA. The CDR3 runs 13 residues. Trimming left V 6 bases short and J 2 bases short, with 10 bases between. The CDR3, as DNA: TGTGCCAGCAGATCTGGGAAGAACTATGGCTACACCTTC. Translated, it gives CASRSGKNYGYTF.

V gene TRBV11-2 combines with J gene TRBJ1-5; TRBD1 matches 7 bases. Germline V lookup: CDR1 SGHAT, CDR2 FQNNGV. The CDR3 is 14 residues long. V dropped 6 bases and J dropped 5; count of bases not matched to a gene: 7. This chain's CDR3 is CASRSGTEHQPQHF. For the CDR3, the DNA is TGTGCCAGCAGGTCTGGGACAGAGCATCAGCCCCAGCATTTT.

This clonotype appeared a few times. The CDR3 reads CASWGREAYEQYF. The CDR3 DNA reads as TGTGCCAGCTGGGGTCGGGAGGCGTACGAGCAGTACTTC. V is TRBV28 and J is TRBJ2-7; TRBD2 agrees at 7 bases. CDR1 is MDHEN and CDR2 is SYDVKM in the germline V gene. Trimming took 8 bases from V and 4 from J; bases not matched to a gene: 8. This CDR3 has 13 residues.

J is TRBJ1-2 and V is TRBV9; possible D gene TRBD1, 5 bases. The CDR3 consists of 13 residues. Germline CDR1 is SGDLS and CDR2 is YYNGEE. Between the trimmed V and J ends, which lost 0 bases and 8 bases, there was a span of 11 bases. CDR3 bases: TGTGCCAGCAGCGTAGGTCCGGGGCGCGGCTACACCTTC. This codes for CASSVGPGRGYTF.

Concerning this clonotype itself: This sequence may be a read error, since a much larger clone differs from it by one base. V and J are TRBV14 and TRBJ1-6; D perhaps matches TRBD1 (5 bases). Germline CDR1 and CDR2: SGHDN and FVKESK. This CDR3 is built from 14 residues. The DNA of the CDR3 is TGTGCCAGCAGCCTGCAGGGTTTGGGTTCACCCCCCCACTTT. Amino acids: CASSLQGLGSPPHF.

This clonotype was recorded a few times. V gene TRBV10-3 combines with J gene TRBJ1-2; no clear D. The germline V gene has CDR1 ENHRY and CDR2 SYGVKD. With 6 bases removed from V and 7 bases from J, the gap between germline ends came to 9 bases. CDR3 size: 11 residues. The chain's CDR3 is CAIRNKGGYTF. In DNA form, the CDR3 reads TGTGCCATCAGAAACAAGGGTGGCTACACCTTC.

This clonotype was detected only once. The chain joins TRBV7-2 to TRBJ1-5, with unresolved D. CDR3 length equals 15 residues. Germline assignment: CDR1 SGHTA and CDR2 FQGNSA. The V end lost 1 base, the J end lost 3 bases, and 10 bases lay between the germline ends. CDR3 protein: CASSLVAGVNQPQHF. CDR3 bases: TGTGCCAGCAGCTTAGTTGCAGGCGTCAATCAGCCCCAGCATTTT.

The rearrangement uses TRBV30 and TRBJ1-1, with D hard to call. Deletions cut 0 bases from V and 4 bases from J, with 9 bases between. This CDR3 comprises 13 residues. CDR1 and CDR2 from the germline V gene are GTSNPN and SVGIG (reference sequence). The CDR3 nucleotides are TGTGCCTGGAGTGTAGGGCTCGGCACTGAAGCTTTCTTT. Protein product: CAWSVGLGTEAFF.

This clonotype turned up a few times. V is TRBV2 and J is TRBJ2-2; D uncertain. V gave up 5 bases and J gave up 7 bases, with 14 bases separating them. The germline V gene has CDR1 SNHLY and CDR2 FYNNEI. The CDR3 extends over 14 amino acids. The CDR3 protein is CASSSFSGYGELFF. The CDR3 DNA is TGTGCCAGCAGTTCGTTCAGTGGTTACGGGGAGCTGTTTTTT.

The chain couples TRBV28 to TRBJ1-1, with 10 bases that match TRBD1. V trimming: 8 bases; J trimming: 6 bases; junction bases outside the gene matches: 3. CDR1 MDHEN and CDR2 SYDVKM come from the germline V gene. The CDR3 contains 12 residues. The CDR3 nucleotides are TGTGCCAGCTGGGACAGGGGCTCTGAAGCTTTCTTT. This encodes CASWDRGSEAFF.

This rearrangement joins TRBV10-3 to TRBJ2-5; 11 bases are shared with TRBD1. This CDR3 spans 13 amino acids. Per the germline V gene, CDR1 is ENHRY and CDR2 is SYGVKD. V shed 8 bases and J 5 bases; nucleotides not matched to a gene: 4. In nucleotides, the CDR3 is TGTGCCATCGGACAGGGGGCTAAGGAGACCCAGTACTTC. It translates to CAIGQGAKETQYF.

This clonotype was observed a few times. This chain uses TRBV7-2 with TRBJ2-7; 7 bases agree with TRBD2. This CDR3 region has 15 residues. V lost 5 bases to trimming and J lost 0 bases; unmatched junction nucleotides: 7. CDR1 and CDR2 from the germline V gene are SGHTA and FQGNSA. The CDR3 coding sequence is TGTGCCAGCAGCCGGGGAGCGGGGAGCTCCTACGAGCAGTACTTC. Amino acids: CASSRGAGSSYEQYF.

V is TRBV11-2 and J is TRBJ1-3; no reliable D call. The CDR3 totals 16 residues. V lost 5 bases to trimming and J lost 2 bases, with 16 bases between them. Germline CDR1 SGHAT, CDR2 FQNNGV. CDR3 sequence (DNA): TGTGCCAGCAGCCCGCCCCGCATGCGTCCTGGAAACACCATATATTTT. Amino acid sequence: CASSPPRMRPGNTIYF.

As DNA, the CDR3 is TGTGCCAGCTCATCATCGGGGCCTAGCGGGAGCAGAGAGACCCAGTACTTC. Protein product: CASSSSGPSGSRETQYF. The gene calls are TRBV6-2 or TRBV6-3 and TRBJ2-5, with TRBD2 identical over 10 bases. The CDR3 has 17 amino acids. V lost 8 bases and J lost 4; bases outside the gene matches: 16. Germline V gene lookup returns CDR1 MNHEY and CDR2 SVGEGT.

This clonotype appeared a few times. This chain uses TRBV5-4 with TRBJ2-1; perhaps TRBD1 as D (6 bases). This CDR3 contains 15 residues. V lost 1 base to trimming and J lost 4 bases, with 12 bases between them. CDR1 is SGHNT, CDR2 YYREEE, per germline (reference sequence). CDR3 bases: TGTGCCAGCAGCTTGCTGGGGGCCGGGTACAATGAGCAGTTCTTC. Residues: CASSLLGAGYNEQFF. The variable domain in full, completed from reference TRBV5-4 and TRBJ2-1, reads ETGVTQSPTHLIKTRGQQVTLRCSSQSGHNTVSWYQQALGQGPQFIFQYYREEENGRGNFPPRFSGLQFPNYSSELNVNALELDDSALYLCASSLLGAGYNEQFFGPGTRLTVL.

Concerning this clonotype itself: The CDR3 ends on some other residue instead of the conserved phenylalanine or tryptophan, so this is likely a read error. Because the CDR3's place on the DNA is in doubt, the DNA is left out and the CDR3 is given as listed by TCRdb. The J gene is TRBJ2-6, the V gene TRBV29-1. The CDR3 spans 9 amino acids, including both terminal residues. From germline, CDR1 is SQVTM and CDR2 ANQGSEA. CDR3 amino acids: CSVLREFDT.

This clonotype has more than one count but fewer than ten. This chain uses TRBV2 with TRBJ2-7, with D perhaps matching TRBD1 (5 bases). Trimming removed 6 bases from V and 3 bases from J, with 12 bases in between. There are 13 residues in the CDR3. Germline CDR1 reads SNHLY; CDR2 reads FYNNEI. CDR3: CASRAGQGYEQYF. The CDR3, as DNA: TGTGCCAGCAGGGCCGGTCAGGGCTACGAGCAGTACTTC.

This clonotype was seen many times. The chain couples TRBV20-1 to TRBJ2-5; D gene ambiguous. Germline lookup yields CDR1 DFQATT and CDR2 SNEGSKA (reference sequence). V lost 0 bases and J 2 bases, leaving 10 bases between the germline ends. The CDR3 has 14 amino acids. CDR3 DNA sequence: TGCAGTGCTAGAGATACACGAGAGCAAGAGACCCAGTACTTC. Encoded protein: CSARDTREQETQYF.

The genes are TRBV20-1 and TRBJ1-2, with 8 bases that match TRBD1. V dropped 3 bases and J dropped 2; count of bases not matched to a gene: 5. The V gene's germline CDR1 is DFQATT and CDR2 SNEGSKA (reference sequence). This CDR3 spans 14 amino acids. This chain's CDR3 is CSARRGQENYGYTF. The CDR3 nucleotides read TGCAGTGCTAGGCGGGGACAGGAAAACTATGGCTACACCTTC.

The CDR3 DNA reads as TGTGCCAGCAGTGATCCCGGGACAGGGGGCTTTGGCTACACCTTC. As protein: CASSDPGTGGFGYTF. The chain employs TRBV25-1 and TRBJ1-2, with TRBD1 matching 12 bases. The V gene end was trimmed by 3 bases and the J gene end by 7 bases; junction bases not matched to a gene: 6. The CDR3 runs to 15 residues. Per germline, CDR1 MGHDK and CDR2 SYGVNS.

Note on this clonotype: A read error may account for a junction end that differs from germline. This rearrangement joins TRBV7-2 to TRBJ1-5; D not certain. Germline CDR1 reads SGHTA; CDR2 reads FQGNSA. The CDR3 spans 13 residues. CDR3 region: CASSQGIEQPQHF. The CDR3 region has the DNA TGCGCCAGCAGCCAAGGGATTGAACAGCCCCAGCATTTT.

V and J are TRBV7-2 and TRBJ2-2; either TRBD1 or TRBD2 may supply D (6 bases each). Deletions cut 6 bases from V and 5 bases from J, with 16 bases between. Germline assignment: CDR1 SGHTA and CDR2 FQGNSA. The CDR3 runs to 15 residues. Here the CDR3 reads CASSRGGPGTGELFF. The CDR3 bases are TGTGCCAGCAGTCGTGGGGGGCCGGGGACCGGGGAGCTGTTTTTT. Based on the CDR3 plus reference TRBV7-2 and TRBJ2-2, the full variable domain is GAGVSQSPSNKVTEKGKDVELRCDPISGHTALYWYRQSLGQGLEFLIYFQGNSAPDKSGLPSDRFSAERTGGSVSTLTIQRTQQEDSAVYLCASSRGGPGTGELFFGEGSRLTVL.

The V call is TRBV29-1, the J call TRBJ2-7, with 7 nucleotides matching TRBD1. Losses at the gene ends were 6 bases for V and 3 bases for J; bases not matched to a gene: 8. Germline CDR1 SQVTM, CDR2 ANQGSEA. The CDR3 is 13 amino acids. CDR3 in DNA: TGCAGCGTATCAGGGGGAGAGGTCTACGAGCAGTACTTC. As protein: CSVSGGEVYEQYF.

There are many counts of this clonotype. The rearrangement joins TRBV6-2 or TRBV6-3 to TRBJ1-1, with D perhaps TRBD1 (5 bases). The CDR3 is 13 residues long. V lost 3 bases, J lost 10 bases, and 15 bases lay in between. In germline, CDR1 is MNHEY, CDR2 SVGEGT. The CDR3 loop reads CASSYTHAGGAFF. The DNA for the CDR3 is TGTGCCAGCAGTTATACGCACGCCGGGGGAGCTTTCTTT.

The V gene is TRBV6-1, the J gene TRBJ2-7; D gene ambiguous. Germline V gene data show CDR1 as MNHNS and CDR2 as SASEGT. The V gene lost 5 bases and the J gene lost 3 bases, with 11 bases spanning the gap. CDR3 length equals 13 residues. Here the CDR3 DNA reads TGTGCCAGCAGTCAGGACCAATTCTACGAGCAGTACTTC. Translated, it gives CASSQDQFYEQYF.